This T cell receptor beta chain is from a study of blood T cell repertoires in COVID-19. As for the study in general: Acute and convalescent COVID-19 samples came from the United States, Italy and Spain. From T cells, B-cell-depleted T cells, or PBMCs came the material, which was cDNA or gDNA.

The authors' processing: Reference gene primer amplification in the assay estimated nucleated cell counts. Sequenced by immunoSEQ multiplex PCR; TCRdb stores in-frame clones only, minus some. V, J and clone size are those of that table, while D and trimming were read from the DNA. The table includes 200,000 to 300,000 clones, around 85% detected once. Trimming stripped 3 bases from V and 7 bases from J, with 15 bases between. Per germline, CDR1 MGHRA and CDR2 YSYEKL. The CDR3 is 14 amino acids. This clonotype originated in a woman aged 25-40 years who had recovered from COVID-19. The sequencing input was peripheral blood. The chain has TRBV4-1 and TRBJ1-2; D perhaps matches TRBD1 (6 bases). The CDR3 sequence is CASSQSRGHLGYTF. DNA for the CDR3: TGCGCCAGCAGCCAGTCCCGGGGACACCTTGGCTACACCTTC.